The 2 T cell receptor beta chains below come from one sample, sequenced in a study of identifying expanded T cells in peripheral blood. The method was immunoSEQ multiplex PCR; TCRdb's version includes in-frame clones alone and lacks a portion of them. This sample yields some 120,000 clones, of which roughly 80% are seen a single time; around 3.3% belongs to the top ten. The sequenced material came from blood. The receptor source for this set is a person aged 18 to 69 in good health.

The J gene is TRBJ1-1, the V gene TRBV6-5; a weak D match, TRBD1 (6 bases). V lost 0 bases, J lost 3 bases, and 11 bases lay in between. The CDR3 has 15 amino acids. Germline V gene data show CDR1 as MNHEY and CDR2 as SVGAGI. This CDR3 reads CASSYSGGGDTEAFF. The CDR3, as DNA: TGTGCCAGCAGTTACTCAGGAGGGGGTGACACTGAAGCTTTCTTT.

The J gene is TRBJ2-7, the V gene TRBV18; 8 nucleotides align to TRBD1. The germline gives CDR1 KGHSH, CDR2 LQKENI. The CDR3 sequence is 15 residues long. The V gene end was trimmed by 3 bases and the J gene end by 5 bases; junction bases not matched to a gene: 9. CDR3 bases: TGTGCCAGCTCACCGCAGACAGGGGACCGGGACGAGCAGTACTTC. Translating gives CASSPQTGDRDEQYF.